This entry lists 28 T cell receptor beta chains sequenced from one sample in a study of cytomegalovirus exposure and HLA in healthy donors. PCR used 60 Vbeta primers and 13 Jbeta primers. Sequencing used immunoSEQ multiplex PCR; TCRdb keeps in-frame clones, though not all of them. There are roughly 120,000 clones in the sample; around 78% occur only once, and 3% to 4.5% lies in the top ten. Sequencing was carried out using PBMCs. The source is a man in his forties or fifties in good health and CMV-seronegative.

This chain connects TRBV5-1 to TRBJ2-5; TRBD1 matches 8 bases. Germline loops: CDR1 SGHRS, CDR2 YFSETQ. CDR3 size: 17 residues. V lost 1 base, J lost 5 bases, and 13 bases stayed unmatched. The CDR3 reads CASSLSFGTGERETQYF. The DNA of the CDR3 is TGCGCCAGCAGCTTGAGTTTCGGGACAGGCGAGAGGGAGACCCAGTACTTC.

The chain uses TRBV11-2 and TRBJ2-1, with D perhaps TRBD2 (6 bases). Germline V CDR1 and CDR2: SGHAT, FQNNGV. The V end lost 3 bases, the J end lost 7 bases, and 13 bases lay between the germline ends. CDR3 length equals 14 residues. The CDR3 region has the DNA TGTGCCAGCAGCTTTACTCGGGGGAATAATGAGCAGTTCTTC. The encoded protein is CASSFTRGNNEQFF.

The chain joins TRBV4-3 to TRBJ1-2, with a possible D match to TRBD1 (5 bases). The germline V and J ends were trimmed by 0 bases and 7 bases, with 12 bases remaining between them. Germline values: CDR1 LGHNA, CDR2 YSLEER. The CDR3 consists of 14 residues. The CDR3 region has the DNA TGCGCCAGCAGCCAAGATGGGGGGGTTGCTGGCTACACCTTC. Translated: CASSQDGGVAGYTF.

The V and J genes are TRBV5-4 and TRBJ2-3, with D tentatively TRBD2 (5 bases). Germline CDR1 and CDR2: SGHNT and YYREEE (reference sequence). CDR3 size: 15 residues. The V gene lost 6 bases and the J gene lost 1 base, with 15 bases spanning the gap. Written as DNA, the CDR3 is TGTGCCAGCACCCGATCGGGGTGGGGCACAGATACGCAGTATTTT. Its translation is CASTRSGWGTDTQYF.

In regard to this clone: The junction departs from germline at one end; a sequencing error may be responsible. The rearrangement joins TRBV7-7 to TRBJ2-3; a possible D gene is TRBD1 (6 bases). The length of the CDR3 is 14 residues. Germline V gene lookup returns CDR1 SSHAT and CDR2 FNYEAQ (reference sequence). The CDR3 DNA is TGTGCTAGCAGCTTCGGGCAGGGGAGAGATACGCAGTATTTT. Residues: CASSFGQGRDTQYF.

The CDR3 loop reads CASSITGTGTEAFF. CDR3 coding DNA: TGTGCCAGCAGCATTACAGGGACGGGCACTGAAGCTTTCTTT. The genes are TRBV9 and TRBJ1-1; D perhaps matches TRBD1 (6 bases). Germline V gene sequence: CDR1 SGDLS, CDR2 YYNGEE. V shed 4 bases and J shed 4 bases, with 14 bases lying between them. CDR3 length: 14 amino acids.

This sequence joins TRBV15 and TRBJ2-5, with D tentatively TRBD2 (5 bases). The CDR3 consists of 14 residues. In germline, CDR1 is LNHNV, CDR2 YYDKDF (reference sequence). V dropped 3 bases and J dropped 2 bases, with 10 bases sitting between them. The CDR3 sequence is CATSRIGEQETQYF. CDR3 in DNA: TGTGCCACCAGCAGGATCGGGGAACAAGAGACCCAGTACTTC.

This clone appeared a few times. The chain recombines TRBV6-1 with TRBJ1-2; no firm D call. V was pared by 6 bases and J by 7 bases, with 18 bases between. Germline values: CDR1 MNHNS, CDR2 SASEGT. This CDR3 is built from 14 residues. The CDR3 DNA is TGTGCCAGCAGACCGTCTAAGGAGCTGGGTGGCTACACCTTC. Amino acids: CASRPSKELGGYTF.

The genes are TRBV4-2 and TRBJ1-5, with D uncertain. CDR1 and CDR2 from the germline V gene are LGHNA and YNFKEQ. The CDR3 sequence is 14 residues long. V was clipped by 0 bases and J by 0 bases, with 3 bases between them. The CDR3 protein is CASSQESSNQPQHF. The CDR3 DNA follows: TGTGCCAGCAGCCAAGAGAGTAGCAATCAGCCCCAGCATTTT.

This clone was seen once. This chain connects TRBV5-1 to TRBJ2-6, with D hard to call. The CDR3 runs 18 residues. Trimming pared 1 base from V and 1 base from J, leaving 15 bases between. CDR1 is SGHRS and CDR2 is YFSETQ in the germline V gene. The CDR3 is CASSLNSLASSGANVLTF. The CDR3 coding sequence is TGCGCCAGCAGCTTGAACAGCCTTGCGTCTTCTGGGGCCAACGTCCTGACTTTC.

The chain couples TRBV7-9 to TRBJ2-1; 7 bases fit TRBD1. CDR3 length: 15 amino acids. The germline V gene has CDR1 SEHNR and CDR2 FQNEAQ (reference sequence). V shed 2 bases, J shed 3 bases, and the junction held 4 bases outside the gene matches. The CDR3 sequence: CASSLSRGSYNEQFF. The CDR3 DNA is TGTGCCAGCAGCTTAAGCAGGGGGAGCTACAATGAGCAGTTCTTC. Full variable domain (remainder filled in from reference TRBV7-9 and TRBJ2-1): DTGVSQNPRHKITKRGQNVTFRCDPISEHNRLYWYRQTLGQGPEFLTYFQNEAQLEKSRLLSDRFSAERPKGSFSTLEIQRTEQGDSAMYLCASSLSRGSYNEQFFGPGTRLTVL.

This clone appeared a single time. This chain links TRBV5-1 with TRBJ1-3, with 10 bases that match TRBD1. Germline assignment: CDR1 SGHRS and CDR2 YFSETQ. The V and J ends lost 3 bases and 1 base, in that order; junction bases with no gene match: 4. The CDR3 consists of 16 residues. The CDR3 here is CASSSGQGVSGNTIYF. CDR3 sequence (DNA): TGCGCCAGCAGCTCCGGACAGGGGGTATCTGGAAACACCATATATTTT.

The table lists this clone with a few counts. The rearrangement links TRBV30 to TRBJ2-5; a weak D match, TRBD1 (5 bases). The end of the DNA is better explained by TRBJ2-7, so the J call may be wrong. The CDR3 covers 18 residues. Germline values: CDR1 GTSNPN, CDR2 SVGIG (reference sequence). CDR3: CAYASTDKVLLTPYEQYF. In DNA, the CDR3 is TGTGCCTATGCATCCACGGACAAAGTCCTCCTAACCCCCTACGAGCAGTACTTC.

This chain links TRBV5-1 with TRBJ2-2, with a tentative D call TRBD1 (6 bases). Germline loops: CDR1 SGHRS, CDR2 YFSETQ. CDR3 size: 15 residues. The germline V and J ends were trimmed by 2 bases and 4 bases, with 12 bases remaining between them. CDR3 amino acids: CASSFGGLVTGELFF. In DNA, the CDR3 is TGCGCCAGCAGCTTTGGGGGCTTAGTCACCGGGGAGCTGTTTTTT.

The chain employs TRBV10-3 and TRBJ2-7; 10 bases match TRBD1. V lost 0 bases to trimming and J lost 5 bases; unmatched junction nucleotides: 7. The length of the CDR3 is 16 residues. Germline V gene lookup returns CDR1 ENHRY and CDR2 SYGVKD. As DNA, the CDR3 is TGTGCCATCAGTGAGTCGGAGTGGACAGGGGGGAACGAGCAGTACTTC. As protein: CAISESEWTGGNEQYF.

The chain couples TRBV2 to TRBJ2-5; 9 nucleotides agree with TRBD2. This CDR3 contains 14 residues. V dropped 6 bases and J dropped 2; count of bases not matched to a gene: 4. Germline lookup yields CDR1 SNHLY and CDR2 FYNNEI. The CDR3 spells CASRASGAQETQYF. In DNA form, the CDR3 reads TGTGCCAGCAGAGCTAGCGGGGCACAAGAGACCCAGTACTTC.

The rearrangement links TRBV4-3 to TRBJ2-6; D is unclear. The germline gives CDR1 LGHNA, CDR2 YSLEER. V was clipped by 0 bases and J by 4 bases, with 10 bases between them. The length of the CDR3 is 16 residues. The CDR3 here is CASSQDRVLGANVLTF. Written as DNA, the CDR3 is TGCGCCAGCAGCCAAGATCGGGTTCTGGGGGCCAACGTCCTGACTTTC.

J is TRBJ1-6 and V is TRBV15, with 7 positions matching TRBD1. This CDR3 contains 13 residues. J was trimmed by 10 bases and V by 9 bases; bases with no gene match: 9. The germline V gene encodes CDR1 LNHNV and CDR2 YYDKDF (reference sequence). CDR3: CATQTGWDSPLHF. CDR3 DNA sequence: TGTGCCACTCAGACAGGGTGGGACTCACCCCTCCACTTT.

In DNA form, the CDR3 reads TGTGCCAGCAGTTACTCGACAGCCAGGGTGAACACTGAAGCTTTCTTT. This gives the protein CASSYSTARVNTEAFF. This chain uses TRBV6-5 with TRBJ1-1; D may be TRBD1 (5 bases). Looked up from germline, CDR1 is MNHEY and CDR2 is SVGAGI. V lost 0 bases and J lost 0, with 11 bases in between. The CDR3 is 16 amino acids.

This chain uses TRBV4-1 with TRBJ1-5, with D possibly matching TRBD1 (5 bases). The CDR3 is 16 residues long. CDR1 and CDR2 (germline): MGHRA, YSYEKL. The V gene lost 3 bases and the J gene lost 7 bases, with 19 bases spanning the gap. CDR3 nucleotide sequence: TGCGCCAGCAGCCACACAAAAGATGGGGGGAACCAGCCCCAGCATTTT. The encoded protein is CASSHTKDGGNQPQHF.

This rearrangement joins TRBV19 to TRBJ1-4; maybe TRBD1 (6 bases). The CDR3 runs to 13 residues. The germline CDR1 and CDR2 sequences are LNHDA and SQIVND (reference sequence). V dropped 5 bases and J dropped 6 bases, with 10 bases sitting between them. CDR3 region: CASSVTGYEKLFF. The CDR3 bases are TGTGCCAGTAGTGTTACAGGGTATGAAAAACTGTTTTTT. Drawing the rest from reference TRBV19 and TRBJ1-4, the complete variable domain is DGGITQSPKYLFRKEGQNVTLSCEQNLNHDAMYWYRQDPGQGLRLIYYSQIVNDFQKGDIAEGYSVSREKKESFPLTVTSAQKNPTAFYLCASSVTGYEKLFFGSGTQLSVL.

The rearrangement uses TRBV7-6 and TRBJ1-4; TRBD1 agrees at 12 bases. J gave up 2 bases and V 4 bases, and 17 bases lay outside the gene matches. This CDR3 is 21 amino acids long. Germline-derived CDR1 and CDR2 are SGHVS and FNYEAQ. DNA for the CDR3: TGTGCCAGCAGCTCACGGCCTGTAGGGACAGGGGGCCTAAGCACTAATGAAAAACTGTTTTTT. Its translation is CASSSRPVGTGGLSTNEKLFF.

V gene TRBV7-9 combines with J gene TRBJ2-1; D might be TRBD1 (5 bases). Germline CDR1 SEHNR, CDR2 FQNEAQ (reference sequence). V gave up 5 bases and J gave up 9 bases, with 14 bases separating them. There are 13 residues in the CDR3. Here the CDR3 DNA reads TGTGCCAGCAGCCCTTCAGGGAAGGGTGAGCAGTTCTTC. Its translation: CASSPSGKGEQFF.

The CDR3: CASSTGETEAFF. In nucleotides, the CDR3 is TGTGCCAGCAGCACAGGGGAGACTGAAGCTTTCTTT. V gene TRBV5-4 combines with J gene TRBJ1-1; 7 bases align to TRBD1. The germline gives CDR1 SGHNT, CDR2 YYREEE (reference sequence). CDR3 length equals 12 residues. The ends lost 4 bases at V and 5 bases at J; junction bases unmatched: 2.

The genes are TRBV6-1 and TRBJ2-7; the D is unclear. The germline gives CDR1 MNHNS, CDR2 SASEGT. Deletions cut 3 bases from V and 5 bases from J, with 2 bases between. The CDR3 totals 10 residues. DNA for the CDR3: TGTGCCAGCAGTGATAACGAGCAGTACTTC. This translates into CASSDNEQYF.

The chain is built from TRBV5-1 and TRBJ2-1, with D maybe TRBD2 (6 bases). V was clipped by 1 base and J by 6 bases, with 8 bases between them. The CDR3 extends over 13 amino acids. The germline V gene encodes CDR1 SGHRS and CDR2 YFSETQ. For the CDR3, the DNA is TGCGCCAGCAGCTTGATGGGGGGCAATGAGCAGTTCTTC. As protein: CASSLMGGNEQFF. Full variable domain (remainder filled in from reference TRBV5-1 and TRBJ2-1): KAGVTQTPRYLIKTRGQQVTLSCSPISGHRSVSWYQQTPGQGLQFLFEYFSETQRNKGNFPGRFSGRQFSNSRSEMNVSTLELGDSALYLCASSLMGGNEQFFGPGTRLTVL.

The chain links TRBV25-1 to TRBJ1-2; no firm D call. The CDR3 is 14 residues long. In germline, CDR1 is MGHDK, CDR2 SYGVNS. Trimming removed 3 bases from V and 2 bases from J, with 10 bases in between. The CDR3 nucleotides read TGTGCCAGCAGTGATCCCGCGAGCAACTATGGCTACACCTTC. Translating gives CASSDPASNYGYTF.

V gene TRBV18 combines with J gene TRBJ1-5; D may be TRBD1 (5 bases). Trimming shortened V by 4 bases and J by 0 bases, and 13 bases separated the two germline ends. The CDR3 has 16 amino acids. Germline CDR1 reads KGHSH; CDR2 reads LQKENI. Here the CDR3 DNA reads TGTGCCAGCTCACTCAACGGGGGGGGTAGCAATCAGCCCCAGCATTTT. Its protein product is CASSLNGGGSNQPQHF.